A selection of T cell receptor beta chains follows, all from one sample in a study of OX40 agonist ivuxolimab in advanced cancers. Sequencing used immunoSEQ multiplex PCR; TCRdb keeps in-frame clones, though not all of them. This sample has over 90,000 clones; less than 95% occur once, and the top ten carry 0.18%. The starting material was CD4+ or CD8+ T cells sorted from blood, obtained in a trial of the OX40 agonist ivuxolimab. Source of these receptors: an adult with an advanced solid tumor such as melanoma, head and neck, liver or kidney cancer. CDR3s include the opening cysteine and the closing phenylalanine or tryptophan. A D gene is named only where the DNA matches it firmly. Clone size appears in some rows only: once, few, many, or a class for an expanded clone.

J gene: TRBJ1-1
clone size: -
CDR3 length: 13
V gene: TRBV4-1
D gene: -
CDR3 protein: CASRPSAPAEAFF
CDR3 DNA: TGCGCCAGCAGACCTTCAGCCCCGGCTGAAGCTTTCTTT

J gene: TRBJ2-3
clone size: -
CDR3 length: 15
V gene: TRBV11-3
D gene: TRBD1
CDR3 protein: CASSLEGTGTDTQYF
CDR3 DNA: TGTGCCAGCAGCTTAGAAGGGACAGGGACAGATACGCAGTATTTT

J gene: TRBJ1-6
clone size: -
CDR3 length: 13
V gene: TRBV29-1
D gene: TRBD1
CDR3 protein: CSVGQGEGSPLHF
CDR3 DNA: TGCAGCGTCGGACAGGGTGAAGGTTCACCCCTCCACTTT

J gene: TRBJ1-6
clone size: -
CDR3 length: 12
V gene: TRBV25-1
D gene: -
CDR3 protein: CASSEQDSPLHF
CDR3 DNA: TGTGCCAGCAGTGAGCAAGATTCACCCCTCCACTTT

J gene: TRBJ1-5
clone size: once
CDR3 length: 14
V gene: TRBV7-9
D gene: TRBD1
CDR3 protein: CASSLLGTDQPQHF
CDR3 DNA: TGTGCCAGCAGCTTACTGGGGACAGATCAGCCCCAGCATTTT

J gene: TRBJ2-7
clone size: once
CDR3 length: 18
V gene: TRBV4-2
D gene: TRBD2
CDR3 protein: CASSLGTTGGRGMYEQYF
CDR3 DNA: TGTGCCAGCAGCTTGGGGACTACGGGCGGGAGAGGCATGTACGAGCAGTACTTC

J gene: TRBJ2-3
clone size: -
CDR3 length: 15
V gene: TRBV27
D gene: -
CDR3 protein: CASSLGVPSTDTQYF
CDR3 DNA: TGTGCCAGCAGTTTAGGGGTTCCAAGCACAGATACGCAGTATTTT

J gene: TRBJ2-7
clone size: -
CDR3 length: 16
V gene: TRBV5-1
D gene: TRBD2
CDR3 protein: CASSSMSSGASYEQYF
CDR3 DNA: TGCGCCAGCAGCTCGATGTCTAGCGGGGCCTCCTACGAGCAGTACTTC

J gene: TRBJ2-1
clone size: -
CDR3 length: 13
V gene: TRBV4-3
D gene: -
CDR3 protein: CASSQEAGNEQFF
CDR3 DNA: TGCGCCAGCAGCCAAGAAGCCGGTAATGAGCAGTTCTTC

J gene: TRBJ1-2
clone size: -
CDR3 length: 12
V gene: TRBV19
D gene: -
CDR3 protein: CASSTTDYGYTF
CDR3 DNA: TGTGCCAGTAGTACGACAGACTATGGCTACACCTTC

J gene: TRBJ2-3
clone size: -
CDR3 length: 13
V gene: TRBV7-2
D gene: -
CDR3 protein: CASSPSPGDTQYF
CDR3 DNA: TGTGCCAGCAGCCCCTCCCCGGGAGATACGCAGTATTTT

J gene: TRBJ2-6
clone size: -
CDR3 length: 18
V gene: TRBV4-1
D gene: -
CDR3 protein: CASSQDWGDTSGANVLTF
CDR3 DNA: TGCGCCAGCAGCCAAGATTGGGGGGATACCTCTGGGGCCAACGTCCTGACTTTC

J gene: TRBJ2-1
clone size: -
CDR3 length: 18
V gene: TRBV7-6
D gene: -
CDR3 protein: CASSLGGVGQQAYNEQFF
CDR3 DNA: TGTGCCAGCAGCTTAGGAGGAGTTGGACAGCAGGCCTACAATGAGCAGTTCTTC

J gene: TRBJ1-6
clone size: -
CDR3 length: 14
V gene: TRBV6-1
D gene: -
CDR3 protein: CASSGVFGNSPLHF
CDR3 DNA: TGTGCCAGCAGTGGGGTTTTTGGGAATTCACCCCTCCACTTT

J gene: TRBJ2-7
clone size: -
CDR3 length: 14
V gene: TRBV28
D gene: -
CDR3 protein: CASRSVDRGYEQYF
CDR3 DNA: TGTGCCAGCCGGAGCGTTGACCGGGGCTACGAGCAGTACTTC

J gene: TRBJ1-1
clone size: -
CDR3 length: 14
V gene: TRBV29-1
D gene: -
CDR3 protein: CSVEWRTDHTEAFF
CDR3 DNA: TGCAGCGTTGAATGGCGGACCGATCACACTGAAGCTTTCTTT

J gene: TRBJ2-7
clone size: once
CDR3 length: 14
V gene: TRBV18
D gene: TRBD2
CDR3 protein: CASSPIAGDREQYF
CDR3 DNA: TGTGCCAGCTCGCCCATAGCGGGAGATAGGGAGCAGTACTTC

J gene: TRBJ1-2
clone size: -
CDR3 length: 14
V gene: TRBV5-3
D gene: TRBD1
CDR3 protein: CARSPPGQDYGYTF
CDR3 DNA: TGTGCCAGAAGCCCGCCGGGACAGGACTATGGCTACACCTTC

J gene: TRBJ2-1
clone size: once
CDR3 length: 12
V gene: TRBV12-5
D gene: -
CDR3 protein: CASGTHSDEQFF
CDR3 DNA: TGTGCTAGTGGTACCCATAGCGATGAGCAGTTCTTC

J gene: TRBJ2-3
clone size: once
CDR3 length: 17
V gene: TRBV4-2
D gene: TRBD2
CDR3 protein: CASSQEWLAGWGDTQYF
CDR3 DNA: TGTGCCAGCAGCCAAGAATGGCTAGCGGGATGGGGGGATACGCAGTATTTT

J gene: TRBJ1-2
clone size: -
CDR3 length: 14
V gene: TRBV9
D gene: -
CDR3 protein: CASSPGTHLEGYTF
CDR3 DNA: TGTGCCAGCAGCCCCGGGACCCACTTGGAGGGCTACACCTTC

J gene: TRBJ1-4
clone size: -
CDR3 length: 15
V gene: TRBV9
D gene: -
CDR3 protein: CASSVGPTTGEKLFF
CDR3 DNA: TGTGCCAGCAGCGTAGGACCGACTACTGGGGAAAAACTGTTTTTT

J gene: TRBJ1-5
clone size: -
CDR3 length: 14
V gene: TRBV18
D gene: -
CDR3 protein: CASSQQGRHQPQHF
CDR3 DNA: TGTGCCAGCTCACAACAGGGTCGGCATCAGCCCCAGCATTTT

J gene: TRBJ1-4
clone size: -
CDR3 length: 15
V gene: TRBV28
D gene: -
CDR3 protein: CASTFLDGLNEKLFF
CDR3 DNA: TGTGCCAGCACCTTCTTGGACGGACTAAATGAAAAACTGTTTTTT

J gene: TRBJ2-1
clone size: -
CDR3 length: 17
V gene: TRBV7-3
D gene: TRBD2
CDR3 protein: CASSVPSGLAGYNEQFF
CDR3 DNA: TGTGCCAGCAGCGTCCCCTCGGGACTAGCGGGATACAATGAGCAGTTCTTC

J gene: TRBJ1-6
clone size: -
CDR3 length: 15
V gene: TRBV5-6
D gene: -
CDR3 protein: CASSLGATYNSPLHF
CDR3 DNA: TGTGCCAGCAGCTTAGGGGCAACCTATAATTCACCCCTCCACTTT

J gene: TRBJ2-1
clone size: -
CDR3 length: 11
V gene: TRBV9
D gene: -
CDR3 protein: CASSVDHEQFF
CDR3 DNA: TGTGCCAGCAGCGTAGACCATGAGCAGTTCTTC

J gene: TRBJ1-1
clone size: -
CDR3 length: 15
V gene: TRBV7-2
D gene: -
CDR3 protein: CASSLLTGLNTEAFF
CDR3 DNA: TGTGCCAGCAGCTTACTGACAGGTTTGAACACTGAAGCTTTCTTT

J gene: TRBJ1-5
clone size: -
CDR3 length: 16
V gene: TRBV6-6
D gene: TRBD1
CDR3 protein: CASRATDRGSNQPQHF
CDR3 DNA: TGTGCCAGCAGGGCCACGGACAGGGGGAGCAATCAGCCCCAGCATTTT

J gene: TRBJ2-3
clone size: once
CDR3 length: 15
V gene: TRBV29-1
D gene: TRBD2
CDR3 protein: CSVEGASGYTDTQYF
CDR3 DNA: TGCAGCGTTGAAGGGGCTAGCGGGTACACAGATACGCAGTATTTT

J gene: TRBJ2-7
clone size: -
CDR3 length: 12
V gene: TRBV19
D gene: -
CDR3 protein: CASTGAAYEQYF
CDR3 DNA: TGTGCCAGTACCGGGGCCGCCTACGAGCAGTACTTC